The 3 T cell receptor beta chains reported below all come from one sample, sequenced in a study of T cells after yellow fever vaccination. Each CDR3 protein is one row after TCRdb ran MiXCR on the 5' RACE reads. This table has around 310,000 distinct CDR3 sequences, 3.5% to 4.5% appearing once. The material was PBMCs, obtained 5 days after the yellow fever booster vaccination. The receptors derive from a man aged 18-30 years who received the YFV17D yellow fever vaccine.

The chain recombines TRBV5-1 with TRBJ1-2, with D uncertain. Germline V gives CDR1 SGHRS, CDR2 YFSETQ. Between the trimmed V and J ends, which lost 4 bases and 7 bases, there was a span of 20 bases. The CDR3 has 15 amino acids. In DNA form, the CDR3 reads TGCGCCAGCAGCCCCGGCAAACGGGCGGAGCCTGGCTACACCTTC. As protein: CASSPGKRAEPGYTF.

The chain couples TRBV7-6 to TRBJ2-1; D call uncertain. Germline V gene lookup returns CDR1 SGHVS and CDR2 FNYEAQ. The V and J ends lost 0 bases and 10 bases respectively, with 10 bases between them. The CDR3 has 13 amino acids. Here the CDR3 reads CASSLAPSSEQFF. The CDR3 DNA follows: TGTGCCAGCAGCTTAGCGCCTAGTTCGGAGCAGTTCTTC.

The chain uses TRBV5-1 and TRBJ2-5, with 10 bases identical to TRBD2. The germline V gene encodes CDR1 SGHRS and CDR2 YFSETQ. The CDR3 totals 15 residues. V gave up 4 bases and J gave up 2 bases; unmatched junction bases: 5. The CDR3 reads CASSPGLAAQETQYF. CDR3 nucleotides: TGCGCCAGCAGCCCCGGACTAGCGGCACAAGAGACCCAGTACTTC. The variable domain in full, completed from reference TRBV5-1 and TRBJ2-5, reads KAGVTQTPRYLIKTRGQQVTLSCSPISGHRSVSWYQQTPGQGLQFLFEYFSETQRNKGNFPGRFSGRQFSNSRSEMNVSTLELGDSALYLCASSPGLAAQETQYFGPGTRLLVL.